Ten or more counts support the clone carrying this TCR beta chain. The antigen remains unidentified. These data are taken from a study of neurological immune-mediated disorders. The study, taken as a whole, reports: Private repertoires in all groups were suggested by the absence of shared CDR3 amino acid sequences among expanded clones across subjects. Grouping of repertoires by phylogeny put those of 18 of 34 multiple sclerosis patients into a single related-CDR3 cluster, a possible signature.

MiXCR, run by TCRdb on the 5' RACE reads, gives a single entry per CDR3 protein. This table has more than 50,000 distinct CDR3 sequences, about 3.5% appearing once. There are 17 residues in the CDR3. Germline values: CDR1 ENHRY, CDR2 SYGVKD. Between the trimmed V and J ends, which lost 3 bases and 0 bases, there was a span of 12 bases. This chain joins TRBV10-3 and TRBJ2-6, with D unclear. The source of this sequence is a woman between 45 and 65 years old with multiple sclerosis. The sequenced material came from PBMCs. CDR3 sequence: CAISDSTVGSGANVLTF. The CDR3 coding sequence is TGTGCCATCAGTGACTCGACGGTGGGCTCTGGGGCCAACGTCCTGACTTTC.